A single sample is the source of the 10 T cell receptor beta chains below, sequenced in a study of cytomegalovirus exposure and HLA in healthy donors. Primers for the PCR totalled 60 Vbeta and 13 Jbeta. Assay used: immunoSEQ multiplex PCR; TCRdb lists only in-frame clones, some missing. Of roughly 130,000 clones listed, less than 85% are singletons. Sequencing was done on a sample of PBMCs. These receptors originate from a man aged 25-40 years in good health and CMV-seronegative.

The V and J genes are TRBV2 and TRBJ1-3; no definite D call. With 7 bases removed from V and 2 bases from J, the gap between germline ends came to 12 bases. Germline V gene sequence: CDR1 SNHLY, CDR2 FYNNEI. This CDR3 comprises 14 residues. As DNA, the CDR3 is TGTGCCAGCACGGAGGGTAATGCTGGAAACACCATATATTTT. It codes for CASTEGNAGNTIYF.

This clone was picked up a small number of times. J is TRBJ1-1 and V is TRBV7-9; D gene uncertain. The CDR3 sequence is 15 residues long. Looked up from germline, CDR1 is SEHNR and CDR2 is FQNEAQ (reference sequence). V gave up 5 bases and J gave up 1 base, with 14 bases separating them. CDR3 DNA sequence: TGTGCCAGCAGCAAAGACTTAAGTAGGAACACTGAAGCTTTCTTT. It encodes CASSKDLSRNTEAFF. Full variable domain (outside the CDR3, taken from reference TRBV7-9 and TRBJ1-1): DTGVSQNPRHKITKRGQNVTFRCDPISEHNRLYWYRQTLGQGPEFLTYFQNEAQLEKSRLLSDRFSAERPKGSFSTLEIQRTEQGDSAMYLCASSKDLSRNTEAFFGQGTRLTVV.

About this clone: The germline gene is not matched at one end of the junction; a read error may be the cause. The chain has TRBV7-9 and TRBJ2-7; D remains unclear. CDR1 and CDR2 from the germline V gene are SEHNR and FQNEAQ (reference sequence). The CDR3 extends over 12 amino acids. The CDR3 DNA reads TGTTCCAGCAGCTTAGAGAGCTACGAGCAGTACTTC. As protein: CSSSLESYEQYF.

The chain couples TRBV2 to TRBJ1-1; TRBD1 matches 7 bases. The CDR3 runs 12 residues. After removal of 5 bases from V and 9 bases from J, the junction contained 6 bases not matched to a gene. Germline loops: CDR1 SNHLY, CDR2 FYNNEI. The CDR3 loop reads CASSFDRVKAFF. The CDR3 nucleotides read TGTGCCAGCAGTTTCGACAGGGTGAAAGCTTTCTTT. The variable domain in full, completed from reference TRBV2 and TRBJ1-1, reads EPEVTQTPSHQVTQMGQEVILRCVPISNHLYFYWYRQILGQKVEFLVSFYNNEISEKSEIFDDQFSVERPDGSNFTLKIRSTKLEDSAMYFCASSFDRVKAFFGQGTRLTVV.

This sequence joins TRBV4-1 and TRBJ2-5; 9 nucleotides match TRBD1. Per germline, CDR1 MGHRA and CDR2 YSYEKL. The CDR3 length is 17 residues. The V and J ends lost 4 bases and 6 bases, in that order; junction bases with no gene match: 15. The CDR3 reads CASSPLPGQGHEKTQYF. DNA of the CDR3: TGCGCCAGCAGCCCGCTGCCCGGACAGGGGCACGAGAAGACCCAGTACTTC.

A single count supports this clone. The genes are TRBV5-1 and TRBJ2-5; 13 bases match TRBD2. The closer fit of TRBJ2-7 to the DNA end suggests the J call may be wrong. This CDR3 is 17 amino acids long. Germline CDR1 and CDR2: SGHRS and YFSETQ. CDR3: CASRLPGLAGSRDEQYF. The CDR3, as DNA: TGCGCCAGCAGATTACCGGGACTAGCGGGATCACGGGACGAGCAGTACTTC.

This chain joins TRBV27 and TRBJ2-7; 9 bases are a match to TRBD1. Germline V gene data show CDR1 as MNHEY and CDR2 as SMNVEV (reference sequence). V lost 4 bases and J lost 3; bases outside the gene matches: 7. The CDR3 length is 15 residues. CDR3 sequence (DNA): TGTGCCAGCAGTTCCCCCGGGACAGGGCGCTACGAGCAGTACTTC. This sequence encodes CASSSPGTGRYEQYF.

The rearrangement uses TRBV10-1 and TRBJ2-3, with 9 bases lining up with TRBD2. Trimming removed 6 bases from V and 4 bases from J; junction bases left unmatched: 8. The length of the CDR3 is 15 residues. Germline V gives CDR1 WNHNN, CDR2 SYGVQD (reference sequence). The CDR3 nucleotides are TGCGCCAGCAGCTCCCAGCGGGAGGCCCCAGATACGCAGTATTTT. This sequence encodes CASSSQREAPDTQYF.

V and J are TRBV7-2 and TRBJ2-1, with 14 bases that match TRBD2. The CDR3 spans 16 residues. J gave up 8 bases and V 5 bases, and 8 bases lay outside the gene matches. CDR1 and CDR2 (germline): SGHTA, FQGNSA. This chain's CDR3 is CASSLGTSGSRDEQFF. CDR3 DNA sequence: TGTGCCAGCAGCCTAGGGACTAGCGGGAGTCGGGATGAGCAGTTCTTC.

CDR3 protein: CASSVDAGHQETQYF. The CDR3 DNA reads TGTGCCAGCAGCGTAGACGCAGGGCATCAAGAGACCCAGTACTTC. This chain uses TRBV9 with TRBJ2-5, with D perhaps matching TRBD1 (5 bases). V dropped 0 bases and J dropped 2 bases, with 11 bases sitting between them. Germline assignment: CDR1 SGDLS and CDR2 YYNGEE. The CDR3 consists of 15 residues.